This T cell receptor beta chain is drawn from a study of T cells in narcolepsy. Whole-study context: Donors had narcolepsy type 1 or type 2, or were healthy controls.

By frequency in the sample, this clone is medium-sized. The target antigen is unknown. Study-wide points: Same-patient CSF and blood CD4+ T cell clonotypes included HCRT-specific and TRIB2-specific autoreactive ones. Reportedly, autoreactive clonotypes were serially detected in patients' blood but not controls'.

From germline, CDR1 is KGHSH and CDR2 LQKENI. This CDR3 contains 14 residues. Trimming took 2 bases from V and 4 from J; bases not matched to a gene: 2. Measured with immunoSEQ multiplex PCR; TCRdb has only the in-frame clones, and not every one. The sample carries 15,000 or so clones, roughly two thirds recorded once. This receptor was taken from a human donor with narcolepsy. The sequencing input was CD45RA- memory CD8+ T cells from PBMCs. The gene calls are TRBV18 and TRBJ1-2; TRBD1 aligns across 9 bases. CDR3 sequence: CASSPRDRVYGYTF. The CDR3 DNA reads as TGTGCCAGCTCACCAAGGGACAGGGTCTATGGCTACACCTTC. Complete variable domain (other parts from reference TRBV18 and TRBJ1-2): NAGVMQNPRHLVRRRGQEARLRCSPMKGHSHVYWYRQLPEEGLKFMVYLQKENIIDESGMPKERFSAEFPKEGPSILRIQQVVRGDSAAYFCASSPRDRVYGYTFGSGTRLTVV.